This TCR beta chain was captured in a study of CD8+ T cells in alopecia areata. Whole-study context: Oral tofacitinib, 5 to 10 mg twice daily, was given in an open-label trial. Study-level points and caveats: In scalp and blood, many expanded lesional clones persisted during tofacitinib.

Treatment of the sample: oral pan-JAK inhibitor, 5-10 mg twice daily. Both peripheral blood and punch biopsies of lesional scalp skin were obtained from patients who had alopecia areata. With respect to this clone: The antigen remains undetermined.

After isolation, RNA underwent reverse transcription to generate cDNA as the sequencing template. Libraries were prepared by immunoSEQ multiplex PCR; TCRdb keeps only in-frame clonotypes and omits some of them. The table records 200,000 or so clones, over 45% of them present only once. CDR1 MNHEY and CDR2 SVGAGI come from the germline V gene. V was pared by 6 bases and J by 1 base, with 15 bases between. The CDR3 spans 15 residues. This sequence was found in a human donor with alopecia areata. V is TRBV6-5 and J is TRBJ1-1, with TRBD1 as a possible D gene (5 bases). Sequencing was performed on CD4+ T cells sorted from blood, taken at week 24, from a patient treated with tofacitinib. The CDR3, as DNA: TGTGCCAGCAGCCTAACGGGGGTGCGGAACACTGAAGCTTTCTTT. It encodes CASSLTGVRNTEAFF.